This T cell receptor beta chain was identified in a study of shared clonotypes between healthy human individuals. CDR1 and CDR2 from the germline V gene are SGHAT and FQNNGV. The CDR3 is 15 amino acids. After removal of 5 bases from V and 6 bases from J, the junction contained 12 bases not matched to a gene. The donor cohort consisted entirely of Caucasian adults residing in Nashville, Tennessee. Findings and limits, study-wide: It was observed that roughly 5% of naive CD4 clonotypes were shared across several donors. Generally, estimated richness proved larger in naive subsets than it did in memory subsets.

In this sample, this clone turned up a few times. The antigen remains undetermined. TCRdb's copy holds only in-frame clones and misses some; the assay was immunoSEQ multiplex PCR. The sample shows about 1.1 million clones, approximately 77% of them seen only once. This clonotype was obtained from a young man in good health. Some clones in this sample may be carry-over from other donors' samples. The V and J genes are TRBV11-2 and TRBJ1-2; 7 bases match TRBD1. The sequenced sample was memory CD4+ T cells from PBMCs. The subset here: CD45RA-negative fraction. DNA for the CDR3: TGTGCCAGCAGCCGAACCGGACAGGCCGTTGATGGCTACACCTTC. Translating it yields CASSRTGQAVDGYTF. The full variable domain, completed using reference TRBV11-2 and TRBJ1-2, is EAGVAQSPRYKIIEKRQSVAFWCNPISGHATLYWYQQILGQGPKLLIQFQNNGVVDDSQLPKDRFSAERLKGVDSTLKIQPAKLEDSAVYLCASSRTGQAVDGYTFGSGTRLTVV.